The 11 T cell receptor beta chains below were found in one sample sequenced in a study of control samples from healthy donors and cancer patients. This table comes from immunoSEQ multiplex PCR, and its TCRdb copy is limited to in-frame clones, with some not included. The sample carries tens of thousands of clones, roughly 87% recorded once. Input material: blood. All receptors derive from a woman aged 45-65 years in good health.

The chain joins TRBV5-1 to TRBJ2-7; D uncertain. CDR3 length: 14 residues. The germline CDR1 and CDR2 sequences are SGHRS and YFSETQ. Trimming took off 0 bases at V and 0 bases at J, with 7 bases between the two ends. The CDR3 DNA is TGCGCCAGCAGCTTGGCCGGCCGCTCCTACGAGCAGTACTTC. It specifies CASSLAGRSYEQYF.

V and J are TRBV2 and TRBJ2-5, with 9 positions matching TRBD2. The CDR3 consists of 14 residues. Germline loops: CDR1 SNHLY, CDR2 FYNNEI. V lost 7 bases and J lost 4; bases outside the gene matches: 7. The CDR3 region is CASKLAGVLETQYF. In nucleotides, the CDR3 is TGTGCCAGCAAGTTAGCGGGAGTGTTAGAGACCCAGTACTTC.

This clone was detected only a few times. CDR3 sequence (DNA): TGTGCCAGCAGCTTATCGGGAGAGACCCAGTACTTC. This gives the protein CASSLSGETQYF. V usage is TRBV11-2 and J usage is TRBJ2-5; D remains ambiguous. V lost 2 bases and J 4 bases, leaving 5 bases between the germline ends. The CDR3 covers 12 residues. Germline V lookup: CDR1 SGHAT, CDR2 FQNNGV.

The chain uses TRBV10-2 and TRBJ1-3; D gene uncertain. Germline assignment: CDR1 WSHSY and CDR2 SAAADI. Trimming left V 6 bases short and J 4 bases short, with 7 bases between. This CDR3 comprises 12 residues. CDR3: CASSEDGNTIYF. The CDR3 nucleotides are TGCGCCAGCAGCGAGGACGGAAACACCATATATTTT.

J is TRBJ2-7 and V is TRBV2; 13 nucleotides align to TRBD2. Trimming at V came to 6 bases and at J to 5 bases, leaving 4 bases not matched to a gene. The CDR3 consists of 14 residues. Germline V CDR1 and CDR2: SNHLY, FYNNEI. The CDR3 region is CASRGLAGVNEQYF. As DNA, the CDR3 is TGTGCCAGCAGAGGACTAGCGGGAGTGAACGAGCAGTACTTC.

The V call is TRBV5-1, the J call TRBJ1-1, with D maybe TRBD1 (5 bases). Trimming cost V 7 bases and J 9 bases, with 16 bases left between them. The CDR3 covers 12 residues. Per germline, CDR1 SGHRS and CDR2 YFSETQ. The CDR3 DNA sequence: TGCGCCAGCTACACCCCAGGGCATCAAGCTTTCTTT. As protein: CASYTPGHQAFF.

This clone showed up just a few times. The gene calls are TRBV27 and TRBJ1-1; 7 nucleotides match TRBD1. The CDR3 loop spans 13 amino acids. Germline-derived CDR1 and CDR2 are MNHEY and SMNVEV (reference sequence). V shed 4 bases and J 4 bases; nucleotides not matched to a gene: 3. The CDR3 sequence: CASSYRGVTEAFF. The CDR3 DNA follows: TGTGCCAGCAGTTACAGGGGAGTCACTGAAGCTTTCTTT.

This chain links TRBV18 with TRBJ1-2; D uncertain. This CDR3 has 14 residues. Germline V CDR1 and CDR2: KGHSH, LQKENI. Trimming pared 2 bases from V and 7 bases from J, leaving 14 bases between. CDR3 coding DNA: TGTGCCAGCTCACCAGAGGCCAGAAAACGTGGCTACACCTTC. It codes for CASSPEARKRGYTF.

This clone was detected only once. The chain carries TRBV11-2 and TRBJ2-1; 7 bases line up with TRBD2. This CDR3 has 15 amino acids. V trimming: 0 bases; J trimming: 7 bases; junction bases outside the gene matches: 6. CDR1 SGHAT and CDR2 FQNNGV come from the germline V gene. CDR3 in DNA: TGTGCCAGCAGCTTAGAGGGCCGGGGAGGGAATGAGCAGTTCTTC. Amino acids: CASSLEGRGGNEQFF.

The genes are TRBV6-5 and TRBJ2-2, with D perhaps being TRBD1 or TRBD2 (5 bases each). This CDR3 is built from 15 residues. CDR1 and CDR2 from the germline V gene are MNHEY and SVGAGI. Trimming pared 6 bases from V and 5 bases from J, leaving 16 bases between. CDR3 sequence (DNA): TGTGCCAGCAGCTTCGTCCGGTGGGGGACCGGGGAGCTGTTTTTT. Translating gives CASSFVRWGTGELFF.

The chain recombines TRBV7-3 with TRBJ2-1, with 9 bases lining up with TRBD2. Germline CDR1 SGHTA, CDR2 FQGTGA. With V trimmed by 4 bases and J by 1 base, 8 bases remained unmatched. The CDR3 is made up of 17 amino acids. The CDR3 spells CASSSGMAGGSYNEQFF. CDR3 sequence (DNA): TGTGCCAGCAGCTCGGGGATGGCGGGAGGGTCCTACAATGAGCAGTTCTTC.